This T cell receptor beta chain emerged from a study of blood T cell repertoires in COVID-19. Overall study: The samples span acute and convalescent COVID-19 from the United States, Italy and Spain. PBMCs, B-cell-depleted T cells, or T cells were the source of the cDNA or gDNA that made up the material.

As processed by the authors: From reference gene primer amplification, estimates of nucleated cell counts were derived. Profiled with immunoSEQ multiplex PCR; TCRdb holds only in-frame clones, not every one. The V and J calls and clone size were taken over from that table, and D and trimming were inferred from the DNA. Among 30,000 to 40,000 clones listed, approximately 83% were seen once. Sequences were obtained from peripheral blood. The sequence was collected from a man aged 50-59 years with acute or convalescent COVID-19.

CDR3 sequence (DNA): TGTGCCAGTACCAAATCGACAGGTACCAACCTCTATGGCTACACCTTC. Encoded protein: CASTKSTGTNLYGYTF. V gene TRBV19 combines with J gene TRBJ1-2, with a tentative D call TRBD1 (6 bases). Germline V gene lookup returns CDR1 LNHDA and CDR2 SQIVND (reference sequence). The CDR3 consists of 16 residues. The V end lost 7 bases, the J end lost 4 bases, and 22 bases lay between the germline ends.